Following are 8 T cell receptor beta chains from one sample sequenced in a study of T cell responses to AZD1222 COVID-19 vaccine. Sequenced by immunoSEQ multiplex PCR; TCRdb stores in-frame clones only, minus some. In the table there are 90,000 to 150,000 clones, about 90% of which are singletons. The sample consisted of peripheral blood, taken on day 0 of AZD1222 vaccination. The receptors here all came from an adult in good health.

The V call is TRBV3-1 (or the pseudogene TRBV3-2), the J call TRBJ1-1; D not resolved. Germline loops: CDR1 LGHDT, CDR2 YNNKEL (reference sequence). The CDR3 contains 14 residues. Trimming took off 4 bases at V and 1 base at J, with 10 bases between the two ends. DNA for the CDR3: TGTGCCAGCAGCCTCGGACGGGGGAACACTGAAGCTTTCTTT. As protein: CASSLGRGNTEAFF.

As DNA, the CDR3 is TGCGCCAGCAGCTTGACAGGGACTCTGAACACTGAAGCTTTCTTT. It codes for CASSLTGTLNTEAFF. The chain combines TRBV5-1 with TRBJ1-1, with a tentative D call TRBD1 (6 bases). The CDR3 spans 15 residues. With 1 base removed from V and 0 bases from J, the gap between germline ends came to 10 bases. Looked up from germline, CDR1 is SGHRS and CDR2 is YFSETQ.

The CDR3, as DNA: TGTGCCGAAAAGGACAGAGTAAACACTGAAGCTTTCTTT. This gives the protein CAEKDRVNTEAFF. This chain connects TRBV7-9 to TRBJ1-1; a possible D gene is TRBD1 (6 bases). Trimming took 11 bases from V and 2 from J, leaving 15 bases between them. The germline gives CDR1 SEHNR, CDR2 FQNEAQ (reference sequence). The CDR3 contains 13 residues.

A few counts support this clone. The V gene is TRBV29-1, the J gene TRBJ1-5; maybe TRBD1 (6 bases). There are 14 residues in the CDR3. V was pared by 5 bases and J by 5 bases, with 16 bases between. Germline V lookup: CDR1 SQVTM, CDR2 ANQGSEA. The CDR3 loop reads CSVTTGGRDQPQHF. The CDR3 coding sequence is TGCAGCGTTACGACAGGTGGACGGGATCAGCCCCAGCATTTT.

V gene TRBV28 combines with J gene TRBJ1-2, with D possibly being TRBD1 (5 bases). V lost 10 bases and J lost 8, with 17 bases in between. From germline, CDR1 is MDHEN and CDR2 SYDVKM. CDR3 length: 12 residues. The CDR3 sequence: CANKGSAQGYTF. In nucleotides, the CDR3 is TGTGCCAACAAGGGGTCGGCCCAGGGCTACACCTTC.

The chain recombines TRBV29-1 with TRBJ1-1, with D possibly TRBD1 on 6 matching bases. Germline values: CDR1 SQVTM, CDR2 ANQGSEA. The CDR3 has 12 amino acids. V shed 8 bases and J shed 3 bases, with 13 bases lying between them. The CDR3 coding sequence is TGCAGCTTAGGAGGGGGGGACACTGAAGCTTTCTTT. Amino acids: CSLGGGDTEAFF.

Written as DNA, the CDR3 is TGTGCCAGCGTCCATTGGGGGAGACTAGCGGGAGGCCATGAGCAGTTCTTC. Protein: CASVHWGRLAGGHEQFF. The V gene is TRBV21-1, the J gene TRBJ2-1; the table names TRBD2, a call not compared with the DNA. TRBV21-1 is marked as a pseudogene. This CDR3 has 17 amino acids.

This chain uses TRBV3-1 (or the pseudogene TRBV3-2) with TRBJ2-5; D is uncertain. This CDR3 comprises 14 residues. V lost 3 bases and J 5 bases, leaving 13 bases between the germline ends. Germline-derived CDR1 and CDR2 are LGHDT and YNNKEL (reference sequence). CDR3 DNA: TGTGCCAGCAGCCACGTAGCTAGTGAGGAGACCCAGTACTTC. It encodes CASSHVASEETQYF.